The 10 T cell receptor beta chains below all came from one sample that was sequenced in a study of Graves' ophthalmopathy and Graves' hyperthyroidism. Amplification targeted the TCR beta CDR3 regions, with RNA transcripts as the source material. RT-PCR was first run with HTBI primers, then multiplex PCR in a second round. Using its own MiXCR run on the multiplex PCR reads, TCRdb lists one record per CDR3 protein. Of almost 750,000 distinct CDR3 sequences detected, approximately 40% appear once; the ten largest clones hold 44%. Material: peripheral blood. These receptors were obtained from an adult man with Graves' ophthalmopathy.

This clonotype has at least ten counts. J is TRBJ2-7 and V is TRBV12-3 or TRBV12-4, with 8 positions matching TRBD2. Trimming took 7 bases from V and 7 from J; bases not matched to a gene: 9. The CDR3 is made up of 13 amino acids. In DNA, the CDR3 is TGTGCCAGCAAACCGACTGGCGGGAGGGAGCAGTACTTC. Translating gives CASKPTGGREQYF.

This clonotype was counted ten times or more. The chain recombines TRBV7-9 with TRBJ1-1; D may be TRBD1 (6 bases). The germline V gene has CDR1 SEHNR and CDR2 FQNEAQ (reference sequence). This CDR3 contains 15 residues. Trimming shortened V by 5 bases and J by 3 bases, and 16 bases separated the two germline ends. Here the CDR3 DNA reads TGTGCCAGCAGCCCTACACAGGGCCCAGACACTGAAGCTTTCTTT. Amino acid sequence: CASSPTQGPDTEAFF.

This clonotype was counted at least ten times. J is TRBJ1-5 and V is TRBV5-1; the match to TRBD1 covers 7 bases. J lost 7 bases, V lost 4 bases, and 8 bases had no gene match. The CDR3 loop spans 14 amino acids. Germline V CDR1 and CDR2: SGHRS, YFSETQ. CDR3 loop: CASSGTGEGQPQHF. The CDR3 DNA follows: TGCGCCAGCAGCGGTACAGGGGAAGGCCAGCCCCAGCATTTT.

This clonotype was seen at least ten times. This chain links TRBV15 with TRBJ1-2; D gene unclear. CDR1 and CDR2 from the germline V gene are LNHNV and YYDKDF (reference sequence). This CDR3 contains 12 residues. Trimming removed 0 bases at V and 6 bases at J, with 5 bases between. The CDR3, as DNA: TGTGCCACCAGCAGAGACAGCGATGGCTACACCTTC. Amino acids: CATSRDSDGYTF.

The CDR3 bases are TGTGCCAGCAGCTTCGGTCCACTAGGGGGTGAGCAGTTCTTC. Amino acid sequence: CASSFGPLGGEQFF. V and J are TRBV7-2 and TRBJ2-5; tentative D call: TRBD1 (6 bases). The J call may be in error: the DNA end matches TRBJ2-1 better. Germline V CDR1 and CDR2: SGHTA, FQGNSA. This CDR3 is built from 14 residues.

This rearrangement joins TRBV28 to TRBJ2-5; D is unclear. The germline V gene encodes CDR1 MDHEN and CDR2 SYDVKM. The CDR3 runs 15 residues. Trimming shortened V by 5 bases and J by 5 bases, and 18 bases separated the two germline ends. The CDR3 sequence: CASSPWTVVTETQYF. The DNA for the CDR3 is TGTGCCAGCAGTCCCTGGACGGTCGTCACGGAGACCCAGTACTTC.

This chain joins TRBV6-2 or TRBV6-3 and TRBJ2-5; D might be TRBD2 (5 bases). V lost 5 bases to trimming and J lost 3 bases, with 19 bases between them. The germline V gene encodes CDR1 MNHEY and CDR2 SVGEGT. CDR3 length equals 16 residues. CDR3 residues: CASSVSGRRREETQYF. In DNA, the CDR3 is TGTGCCAGCAGTGTTTCGGGGAGAAGACGGGAAGAGACCCAGTACTTC.

This clonotype came up a few times. V gene TRBV19 combines with J gene TRBJ1-5; 7 nucleotides match TRBD1. V shed 4 bases and J 11 bases; nucleotides not matched to a gene: 11. The CDR3 has 14 residues. Germline values: CDR1 LNHDA, CDR2 SQIVND (reference sequence). The chain's CDR3 is CASSRDRDQSAQHF. For the CDR3, the DNA is TGTGCCAGTAGTAGAGACAGGGACCAATCGGCCCAGCATTTT.

This clonotype showed up many times. The J gene is TRBJ1-5, the V gene TRBV2; no reliable D call. Germline-derived CDR1 and CDR2 are SNHLY and FYNNEI. Trimming removed 3 bases at V and 5 bases at J, with 11 bases between. The length of the CDR3 is 14 residues. CDR3 nucleotide sequence: TGTGCCAGCAGTGATGGCGGGAATTATCAGCCCCAGCATTTT. The encoded protein is CASSDGGNYQPQHF.

The table lists this clonotype with a few counts. This chain links TRBV7-9 with TRBJ2-7, with D perhaps TRBD1 or TRBD2 (5 bases each). CDR1 SEHNR and CDR2 FQNEAQ come from the germline V gene (reference sequence). There are 15 residues in the CDR3. Trimming left V 2 bases short and J 3 bases short, with 14 bases between. The CDR3 here is CASSLIGTEYYEQYF. CDR3 DNA: TGTGCCAGCAGCTTAATCGGGACGGAGTACTACGAGCAGTACTTC.